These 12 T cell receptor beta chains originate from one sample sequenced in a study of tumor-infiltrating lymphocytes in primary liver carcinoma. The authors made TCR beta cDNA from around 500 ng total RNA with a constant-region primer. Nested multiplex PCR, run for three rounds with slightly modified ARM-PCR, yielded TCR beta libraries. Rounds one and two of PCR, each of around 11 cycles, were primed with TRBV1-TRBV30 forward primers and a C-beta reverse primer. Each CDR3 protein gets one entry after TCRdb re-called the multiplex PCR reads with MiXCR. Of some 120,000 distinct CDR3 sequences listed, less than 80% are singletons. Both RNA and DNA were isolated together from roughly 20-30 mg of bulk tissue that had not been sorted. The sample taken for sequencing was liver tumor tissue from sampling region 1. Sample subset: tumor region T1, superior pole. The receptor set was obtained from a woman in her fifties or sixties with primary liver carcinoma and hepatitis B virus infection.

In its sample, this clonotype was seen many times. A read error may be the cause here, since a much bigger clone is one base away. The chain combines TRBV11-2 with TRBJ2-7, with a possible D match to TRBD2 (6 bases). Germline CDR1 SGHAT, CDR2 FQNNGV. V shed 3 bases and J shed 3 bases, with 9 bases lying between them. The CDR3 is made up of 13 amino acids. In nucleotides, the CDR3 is TGTGCCAGCAGCTTGGGACTTTGCTACGAGCAGTACTTC. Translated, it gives CASSLGLCYEQYF.

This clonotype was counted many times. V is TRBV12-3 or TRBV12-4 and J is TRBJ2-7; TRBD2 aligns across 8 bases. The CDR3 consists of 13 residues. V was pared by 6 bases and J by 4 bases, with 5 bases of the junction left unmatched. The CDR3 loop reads CASSLAGSYEQYF. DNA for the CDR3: TGTGCCAGCAGCCTAGCGGGTAGTTACGAGCAGTACTTC.

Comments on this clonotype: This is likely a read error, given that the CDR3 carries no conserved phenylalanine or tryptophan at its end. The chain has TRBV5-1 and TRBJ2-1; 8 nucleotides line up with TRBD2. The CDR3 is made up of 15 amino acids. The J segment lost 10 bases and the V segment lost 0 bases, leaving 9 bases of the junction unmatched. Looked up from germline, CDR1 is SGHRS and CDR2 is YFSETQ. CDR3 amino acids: CASSLAPAGAQEQFS. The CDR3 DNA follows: TGCGCCAGCAGCTTGGCCCCAGCGGGAGCCCAGGAGCAGTTCTCC.

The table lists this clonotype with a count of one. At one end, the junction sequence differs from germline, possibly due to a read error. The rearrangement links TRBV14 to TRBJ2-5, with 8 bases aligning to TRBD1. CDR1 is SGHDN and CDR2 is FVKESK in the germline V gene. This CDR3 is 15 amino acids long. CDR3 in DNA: TGTGCCAGCAGCCAAGGGCGGACAGGGCGAGAGATCCAGTACTTC. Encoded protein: CASSQGRTGREIQYF. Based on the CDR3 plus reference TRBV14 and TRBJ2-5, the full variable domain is EAGVTQFPSHSVIEKGQTVTLRCDPISGHDNLYWYRRVMGKEIKFLLHFVKESKQDESGMPNNRFLAERTGGTYSTLKVQPAELEDSGVYFCASSQGRTGREIQYFGPGTRLLVL.

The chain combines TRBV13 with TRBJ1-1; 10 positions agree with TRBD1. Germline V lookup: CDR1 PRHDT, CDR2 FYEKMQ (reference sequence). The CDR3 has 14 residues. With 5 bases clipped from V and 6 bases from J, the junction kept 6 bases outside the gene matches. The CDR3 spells CASSRRQGAAEAFF. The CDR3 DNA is TGTGCCAGCAGCCGGCGACAGGGGGCCGCTGAAGCTTTCTTT. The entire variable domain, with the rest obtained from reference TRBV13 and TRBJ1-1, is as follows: AAGVIQSPRHLIKEKRETATLKCYPIPRHDTVYWYQQGPGQDPQFLISFYEKMQSDKGSIPDRFSAQQFSDYHSELNMSSLELGDSALYFCASSRRQGAAEAFFGQGTRLTVV.

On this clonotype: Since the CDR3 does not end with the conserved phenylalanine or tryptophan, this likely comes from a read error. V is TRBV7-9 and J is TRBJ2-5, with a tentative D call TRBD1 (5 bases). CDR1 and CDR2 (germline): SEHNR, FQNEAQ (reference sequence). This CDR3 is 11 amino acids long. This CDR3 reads CANSSGETQYL. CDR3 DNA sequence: TGTGCCAACAGCTCAGGGGAGACCCAGTACTTA.

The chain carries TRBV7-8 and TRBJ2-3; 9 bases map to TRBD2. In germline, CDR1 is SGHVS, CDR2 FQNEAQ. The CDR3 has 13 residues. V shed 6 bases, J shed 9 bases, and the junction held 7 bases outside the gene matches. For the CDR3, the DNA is TGTGCCAGCAGTCCGCATAGCGGGGGAACGCAGTATTTT. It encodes CASSPHSGGTQYF.

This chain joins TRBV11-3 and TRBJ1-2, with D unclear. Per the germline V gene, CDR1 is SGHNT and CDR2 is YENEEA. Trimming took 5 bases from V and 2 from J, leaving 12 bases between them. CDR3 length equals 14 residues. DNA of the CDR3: TGTGCCAGCAGCCCCCTAGGTACCAACTATGGCTACACCTTC. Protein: CASSPLGTNYGYTF.

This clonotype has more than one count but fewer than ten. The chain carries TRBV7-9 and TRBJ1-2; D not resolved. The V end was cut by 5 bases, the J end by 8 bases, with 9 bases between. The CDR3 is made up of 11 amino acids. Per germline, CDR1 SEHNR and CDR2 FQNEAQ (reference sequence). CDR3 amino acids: CASSRGWGYTF. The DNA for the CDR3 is TGTGCCAGCAGCCGTGGATGGGGCTACACCTTC.

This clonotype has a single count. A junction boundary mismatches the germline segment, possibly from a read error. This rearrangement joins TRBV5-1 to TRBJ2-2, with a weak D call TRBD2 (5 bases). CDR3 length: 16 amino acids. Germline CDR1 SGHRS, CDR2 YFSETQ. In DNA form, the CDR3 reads TGCGCCTGCAGCCCTGGACTTAACGTTAACACCGGGGAGCTGTTTTTT. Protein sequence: CACSPGLNVNTGELFF.

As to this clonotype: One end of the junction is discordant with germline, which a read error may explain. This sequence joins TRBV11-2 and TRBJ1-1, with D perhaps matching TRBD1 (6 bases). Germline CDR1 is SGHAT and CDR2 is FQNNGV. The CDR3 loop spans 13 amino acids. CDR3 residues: CASSMGGGSEAFF. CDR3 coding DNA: TGTGCCAGCAGCATGGGAGGGGGGAGTGAAGCCTTCTTT.

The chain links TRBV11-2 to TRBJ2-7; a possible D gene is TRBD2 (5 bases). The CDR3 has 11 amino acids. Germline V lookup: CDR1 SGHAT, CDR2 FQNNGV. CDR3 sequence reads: CISSQAAEQYF. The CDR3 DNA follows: TGTATCAGCAGCCAAGCGGCCGAGCAGTACTTC.